This TCR beta chain was documented in a study of cytomegalovirus exposure and HLA in healthy donors. PCR employed 60 Vbeta and 13 Jbeta primers. The protocol was immunoSEQ multiplex PCR, while the TCRdb copy is restricted to in-frame clones and leaves out a portion. This sample has about 140,000 clones, with over 70% found just once. Findings of the study overall: Analysis was performed later, and it showed HLA-associated TCR beta chains to be more clonally expanded than equally common others. In an earlier analysis, about 90% or about 30%: the productive usage of most TCR beta V segments. According to the study, 150 to 200 TCR beta chains were cytomegalovirus-associated.

This CDR3 region has 14 residues. Germline values: CDR1 SGHDN, CDR2 FVKESK. The V gene end was trimmed by 3 bases and the J gene end by 7 bases; junction bases not matched to a gene: 6. About this clone: The antigen is not known.

This sequence originates from a woman between 35 and 50 years old in good health and CMV-seronegative. Sequencing was performed on PBMCs. The V and J genes are TRBV14 and TRBJ1-2; 9 bases line up with TRBD1. DNA for the CDR3: TGTGCCAGCAGCCACCCGGACAGGGGACGTGGCTACACCTTC. Translating it yields CASSHPDRGRGYTF.